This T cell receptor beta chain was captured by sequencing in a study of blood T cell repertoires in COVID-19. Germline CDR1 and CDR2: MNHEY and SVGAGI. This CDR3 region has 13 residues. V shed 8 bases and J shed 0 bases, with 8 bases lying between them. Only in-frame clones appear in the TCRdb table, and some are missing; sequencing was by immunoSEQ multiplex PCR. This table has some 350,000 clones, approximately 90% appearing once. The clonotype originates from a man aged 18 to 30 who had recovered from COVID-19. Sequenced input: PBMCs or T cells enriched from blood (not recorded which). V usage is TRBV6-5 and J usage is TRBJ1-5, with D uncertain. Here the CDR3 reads CASEEYSNQPQHF. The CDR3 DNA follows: TGTGCCAGCGAAGAGTATAGCAATCAGCCCCAGCATTTT.